This T cell receptor beta chain was documented in a study of CD8 T cells in ankylosing spondylitis. The sample holds many counts of this clonotype. Its antigen is currently unknown. At one end, the junction sequence differs from germline, possibly due to a read error. Broader study findings: Blood from ankylosing spondylitis patients appeared to carry a characteristic roughly 8-variant TCR beta motif.

Germline V gene sequence: CDR1 DFQATT, CDR2 SNEGSKA (reference sequence). The CDR3 is made up of 14 amino acids. TCRdb fed the 5' RACE reads into MiXCR, producing one record per CDR3 protein. The sample has 210,000 or so distinct CDR3 sequences; 8.2% are singletons. The genes are TRBV20-1 and TRBJ2-2, with 11 bases identical to TRBD1. The sequence derives from a female donor with ankylosing spondylitis or in good health (not recorded which). The specimen sequenced was blood, either unsorted or a sorted T cell fraction (not recorded which). CDR3 amino acids: CSARGQGATGELFF. CDR3 nucleotide sequence: TGCAGTGCAAGAGGACAGGGGGCAACCGGGGAGCTGTTTTTT.